This T cell receptor beta chain was documented in a study of PD-1 blockade in classical Hodgkin lymphoma. This clone was counted a single time. Its matching antigen is unknown. Per the germline V gene, CDR1 is MNHEY and CDR2 is SVGAGI. The J segment lost 8 bases and the V segment lost 5 bases, leaving 5 bases of the junction unmatched. The CDR3 covers 12 residues. Regarding time point: cycle 4 day 1 (C4D1), after more than 5 weeks of nivolumab. Relapses following autologous stem cell transplantation were seen in all patients, with brentuximab vedotin exposure varying. Study conclusions and caveats: Exclusion was the outcome for patients who began nivolumab under 1 year after ASCT. A significant rise in TCR diversity was seen by C4D1 for CD4+ cells but not for CD8+ cells. Before treatment, TCR diversity in newly diagnosed patients was reportedly lower than in healthy donors. Why repertoires differed is undefined; disease activity or prior therapy possibly contributed.

Some clones are missing from TCRdb's copy, which holds only in-frame ones; the method was immunoSEQ multiplex PCR. Of about 64,000 clones in the sample, about 90% are singletons; the top ten hold about 9.4%. This sequence originates from a human donor with classical Hodgkin lymphoma. The genes are TRBV6-5 and TRBJ1-2; 7 nucleotides match TRBD1. The material sequenced was peripheral blood mononuclear cells (PBMCs), taken before the fourth cycle of nivolumab. The CDR3 protein is CASSQDRVGYTF. DNA of the CDR3: TGTGCCAGCAGTCAAGACAGGGTCGGCTACACCTTC.